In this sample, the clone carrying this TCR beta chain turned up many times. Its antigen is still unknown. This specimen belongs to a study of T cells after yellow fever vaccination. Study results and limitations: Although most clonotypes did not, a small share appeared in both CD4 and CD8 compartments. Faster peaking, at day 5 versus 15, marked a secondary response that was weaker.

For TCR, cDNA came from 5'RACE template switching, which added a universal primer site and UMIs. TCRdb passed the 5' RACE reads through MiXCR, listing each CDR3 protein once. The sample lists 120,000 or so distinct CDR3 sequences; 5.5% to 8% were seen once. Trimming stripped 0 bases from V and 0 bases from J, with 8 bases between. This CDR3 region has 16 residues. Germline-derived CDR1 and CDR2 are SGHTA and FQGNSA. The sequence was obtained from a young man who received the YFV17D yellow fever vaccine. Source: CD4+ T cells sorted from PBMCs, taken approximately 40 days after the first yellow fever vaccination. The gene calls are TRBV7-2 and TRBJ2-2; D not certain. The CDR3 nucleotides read TGTGCCAGCAGCTTAGCGTACAGTCCGAACACCGGGGAGCTGTTTTTT. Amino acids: CASSLAYSPNTGELFF.